This is a list of T cell receptor beta chains from one sample in a study of OX40 agonist ivuxolimab in advanced cancers. TCRdb keeps only in-frame clones here, not all; method: immunoSEQ multiplex PCR. The sample carries about 14,000 clones, about 77% recorded once. This specimen consisted of CD4+ or CD8+ T cells sorted from blood, obtained in a trial of the OX40 agonist ivuxolimab. The receptors come from an adult with an advanced solid tumor such as melanoma, head and neck, liver or kidney cancer. CDR3s include the opening cysteine and the closing phenylalanine or tryptophan. Each record gives: J gene, V gene, clone size, D gene, CDR3 DNA, CDR3 protein. A D gene is named only where the DNA matches it firmly. Size tells how often a clone was seen (once, few, many) or the class of an expanded clone, and some rows leave it out.

>TRBJ1-2|TRBV28|NA|NA
TGTGCCAGCAGTTTAATCAGGGGCTATGGCTACACCTTC
CASSLIRGYGYTF
>TRBJ2-7|TRBV25-1|few|NA
TGTGCCAGCAGTGTACCCTACCCGGACTACGAGCAGTACTTC
CASSVPYPDYEQYF
>TRBJ1-1|TRBV28|NA|NA
TGTGCCAGCAACTCGGTGACAATCGAAGCTTTCTTT
CASNSVTIEAFF
>TRBJ2-3|TRBV30|NA|TRBD1
TGTGCCTGGAGTACTGGACAGGGCCCGTCAGGAGATACGCAGTATTTT
CAWSTGQGPSGDTQYF
>TRBJ2-6|TRBV6-5|NA|NA
TGTGCCAGCAGTTATGCAGGAGGGGCCAACGTCCTGACTTTC
CASSYAGGANVLTF
>TRBJ2-7|TRBV19|NA|TRBD2
TGTGCCAGTAGCCTAGCGGGAAGTACCTACGAGCAGTACTTC
CASSLAGSTYEQYF
>TRBJ2-3|TRBV7-9|once|NA
TGTGCCAGCAGCTTGTGGCAGGGTGTCCCAGATACGCAGTATTTT
CASSLWQGVPDTQYF
>TRBJ2-7|TRBV18|few|TRBD2
TGTGCCAGCTCACCCTTAATAGGGCGGGAGTCCTACGAGCAGTACTTC
CASSPLIGRESYEQYF
>TRBJ2-7|TRBV9|NA|TRBD1
TGTGCCAGCAGCCCCCGGACAGGGCAATTTCGTGACGAGCAGTACTTC
CASSPRTGQFRDEQYF
>TRBJ2-7|TRBV7-9|NA|NA
TGTGCCATCGACCCCCAAGTCGAGGTCTCCTACGAGCAGTACTTC
CAIDPQVEVSYEQYF
>TRBJ2-7|TRBV6-5|NA|NA
TGTGCCAGCAGTTACTCGGGGCTAGCGACCTACGAGCAGTACTTC
CASSYSGLATYEQYF
>TRBJ2-5|TRBV7-5|NA|NA
TGTGCCAGAAGCTTCATCGCCCCTAGCGGGGTCCAAGAGACCCAGTACTTC
CARSFIAPSGVQETQYF
>TRBJ2-7|TRBV6-5|NA|NA
TGTGCCAGCGGGGCAGGTACCTCCTACGAGCAGTACTTC
CASGAGTSYEQYF
>TRBJ2-5|TRBV27|once|TRBD2
TGTGCCAGCAGCCCATCGAGCGGGAGGAAAAAAGAGACCCAGTACTTC
CASSPSSGRKKETQYF
>TRBJ2-2|TRBV7-6|NA|TRBD1
TGTGCCAGCAGCTTAGGACAGGGGTTTGCCGGGGAGCTGTTTTTT
CASSLGQGFAGELFF
>TRBJ2-1|TRBV28|NA|TRBD1
TGTGCCAGCAGTCTACGGACAGGGGTCGATGAGCAGTTCTTC
CASSLRTGVDEQFF
>TRBJ1-6|TRBV4-1|NA|NA
TGCGCCAGCAGCCAAGTATGGGCGGGTCAAGAACATTCACCCCTCCACTTT
CASSQVWAGQEHSPLHF
>TRBJ2-2|TRBV21-1|once|NA
TGTGCCAGCGGGCCGTCCCGAACCGGGGAGCTGTTTTTT
CASGPSRTGELFF
>TRBJ1-5|TRBV2|few|NA
TGTGCCAGCAGTGAGAATCAGCCCCAGCATTTT
CASSENQPQHF
>TRBJ2-7|TRBV27|NA|TRBD2
TGTGCCAGCAGTTTGGGAGGGGTAGGATTCTACGAGCAGTACTTC
CASSLGGVGFYEQYF
>TRBJ2-1|TRBV28|NA|TRBD2
TGTGCCAGCAGGGGAGCGGGAGACTACAATGAGCAGTTCTTC
CASRGAGDYNEQFF
>TRBJ1-2|TRBV4-3|NA|NA
TGCGCCAGCAGCCGAGTCTCAGGGGACCCATATGGCTACACCTTC
CASSRVSGDPYGYTF
>TRBJ1-2|TRBV6-5|few|NA
TGTGCCAGCACCCAGTCAGCCTCCTATGGCTACACCTTC
CASTQSASYGYTF
>TRBJ2-7|TRBV27|NA|TRBD1
TGTGCCAGCAATCCTTGGGACAGTTACAAGGGCTACGAGCAGTACTTC
CASNPWDSYKGYEQYF
>TRBJ1-1|TRBV9|medium-sized|NA
TGTGCCAGCAGCGACGGCAGCGGCACTGAAGCTTTCTTT
CASSDGSGTEAFF
>TRBJ1-1|TRBV6-5|NA|NA
TGTGCCAGCAGCCTATTGGAGAACACTGAAGCTTTCTTT
CASSLLENTEAFF
>TRBJ2-7|TRBV27|NA|TRBD1
TGTGCCAGCAGTACTGGGACAGTCTACGAGCAGTACTTC
CASSTGTVYEQYF
>TRBJ2-7|TRBV15|few|NA
TGTGCCACCAGCAGCGGGGGAGGGGGTCCGTACTTC
CATSSGGGGPYF
>TRBJ2-3|TRBV10-2|NA|NA
TGCGCCAGCAGTGCACCCGGGACTAGCACAGATACGCAGTATTTT
CASSAPGTSTDTQYF
>TRBJ2-3|TRBV11-3|few|NA
TGTGCCAGCAGCTTACCCGGGACTCCCAGTAGCGATACGCAGTATTTT
CASSLPGTPSSDTQYF
>TRBJ2-5|TRBV28|NA|TRBD1
TGTGCCAGCAGTAATCGACAGGGCCTACCCCAAGAGACCCAGTACTTC
CASSNRQGLPQETQYF
>TRBJ1-1|TRBV2|NA|NA
TGTGCCAGCAGCCAAGGGGGTTGGGGCACTGAAGCTTTCTTT
CASSQGGWGTEAFF
>TRBJ2-1|TRBV7-6|NA|NA
TGTGCCAGCAGCATCACACCCTACAATGAGCAGTTCTTC
CASSITPYNEQFF
>TRBJ2-7|TRBV6-6|NA|NA
TGTGCCAGCAGCCCCGTTACAGCGCGGGTAGCCTACGAGCAGTACTTC
CASSPVTARVAYEQYF
>TRBJ1-2|TRBV9|NA|TRBD1
TGTGCCAGCAGTGTTTACTCGGGACAGGGGAACTATGGCTACACCTTC
CASSVYSGQGNYGYTF
>TRBJ2-5|TRBV4-1|NA|TRBD2
TGCGCCAGCAGCGAGCTAGCGGCTCAGACCCAGTACTTC
CASSELAAQTQYF
>TRBJ2-7|TRBV19|NA|NA
TGTGCCAGTAGCGAGGCGAGCTCCTACGAGCAGTACTTC
CASSEASSYEQYF